The clone carrying this T cell receptor (beta chain) has at least ten counts. CDR3 length equals 15 residues. Trimming took off 0 bases at V and 1 base at J, with 9 bases between the two ends. CDR1 and CDR2 from the germline V gene are MNHEY and SMNVEV (reference sequence). This sample is drawn from a study of cytomegalovirus exposure and HLA in healthy donors. The PCR used 60 Vbeta and 13 Jbeta primers. Clones were read by immunoSEQ multiplex PCR, and TCRdb kept only the in-frame ones, dropping some. Among tens of thousands of clones listed, 75% were seen once. The chain employs TRBV27 and TRBJ1-1; D possibly corresponds to TRBD1 (5 bases). This receptor was identified in a woman aged 25 to 45 in good health and CMV-seropositive. What was sequenced was PBMCs. CDR3 protein: CASSLSGGSNTEAFF. The DNA of the CDR3 is TGTGCCAGCAGTTTATCGGGGGGATCGAACACTGAAGCTTTCTTT.